This entry features one TCR beta chain sequence. The age range of participants was about 18 to 90 years, with residence in about 25 US areas. Allocation to cohorts depended on clinical history reported by the participants. The protocol was immunoSEQ multiplex PCR, while the TCRdb copy is restricted to in-frame clones and leaves out a portion. The table includes 250,000 or so clones, around 89% detected once. The sample belongs to a study of blood T cell repertoires in COVID-19. Background on the study: The United States, Italy and Spain supplied acute and convalescent COVID-19 samples. T cells, B-cell-depleted T cells, or PBMCs provided the cDNA or gDNA that served as material.

Sequencing was performed on PBMCs or T cells enriched from blood (not recorded which). The origin of this receptor is a man aged 50 to 59 who had been exposed to COVID-19.

CDR3 sequence (DNA): TGTGCCACCGGACAGGGAGATAGGTCGGGGGAGCTGTTTTTT. Amino acid sequence: CATGQGDRSGELFF. J is TRBJ2-2 and V is TRBV27; 8 positions agree with TRBD1. The J segment lost 8 bases and the V segment lost 10 bases, leaving 12 bases of the junction unmatched. Germline CDR1 is MNHEY and CDR2 is SMNVEV (reference sequence). The CDR3 is 14 residues long.